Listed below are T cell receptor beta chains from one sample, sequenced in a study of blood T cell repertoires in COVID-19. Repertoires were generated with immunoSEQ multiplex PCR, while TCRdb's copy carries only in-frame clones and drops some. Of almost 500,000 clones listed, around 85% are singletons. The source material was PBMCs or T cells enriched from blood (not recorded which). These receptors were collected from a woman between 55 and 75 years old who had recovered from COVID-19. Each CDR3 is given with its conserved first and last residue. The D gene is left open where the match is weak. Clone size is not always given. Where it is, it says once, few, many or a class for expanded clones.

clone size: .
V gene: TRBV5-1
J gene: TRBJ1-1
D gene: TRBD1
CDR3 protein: CASSLRTGFEAFF
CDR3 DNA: TGCGCCAGCAGCCTAAGGACAGGGTTTGAAGCTTTCTTT

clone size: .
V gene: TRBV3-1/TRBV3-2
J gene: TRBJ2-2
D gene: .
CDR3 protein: CASSLTGSTGELFF
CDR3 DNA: TGTGCCAGCAGTCTTACCGGGAGCACCGGGGAGCTGTTTTTT

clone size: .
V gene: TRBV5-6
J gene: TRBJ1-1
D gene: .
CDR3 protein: CASSLGTSNTEAFF
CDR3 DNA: TGTGCCAGCAGCTTAGGGACATCGAACACTGAAGCTTTCTTT

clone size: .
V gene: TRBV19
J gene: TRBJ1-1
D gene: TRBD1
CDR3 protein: CASSIPGQQNTEAFF
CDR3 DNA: TGTGCCAGTAGTATTCCGGGACAGCAGAACACTGAAGCTTTCTTT

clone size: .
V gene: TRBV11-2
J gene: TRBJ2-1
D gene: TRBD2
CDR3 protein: CASSLDPYSGGEQFF
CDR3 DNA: TGTGCCAGCAGCTTAGATCCCTACTCGGGAGGTGAGCAGTTCTTC

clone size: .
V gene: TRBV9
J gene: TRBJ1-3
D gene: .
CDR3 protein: CASSVEAATSGNTIYF
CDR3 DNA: TGTGCCAGCAGCGTAGAGGCAGCGACCTCTGGAAACACCATATATTTT

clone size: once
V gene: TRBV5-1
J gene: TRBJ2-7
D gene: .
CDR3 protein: CASSLAQEYEQYF
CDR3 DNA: TGCGCCAGCAGCTTGGCACAGGAATACGAGCAGTACTTC

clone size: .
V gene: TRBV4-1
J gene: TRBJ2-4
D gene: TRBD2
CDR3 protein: CASSPLGLAGGNIQYF
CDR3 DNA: TGCGCCAGCAGCCCCTTGGGACTAGCGGGGGGAAACATTCAGTACTTC

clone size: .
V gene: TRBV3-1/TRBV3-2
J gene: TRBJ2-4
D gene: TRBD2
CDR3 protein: CASSQGLAAKNIQYF
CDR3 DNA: TGTGCCAGCAGCCAAGGACTAGCGGCTAAAAACATTCAGTACTTC

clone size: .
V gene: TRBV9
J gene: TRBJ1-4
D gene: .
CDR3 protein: CASSAQGLVREKLFF
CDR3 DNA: TGTGCCAGCAGCGCCCAGGGATTGGTGCGTGAAAAACTGTTTTTT

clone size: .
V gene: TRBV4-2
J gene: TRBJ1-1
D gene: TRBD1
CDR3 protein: CASSPGTENTEAFF
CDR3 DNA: TGTGCCAGCAGCCCCGGGACAGAGAACACTGAAGCTTTCTTT

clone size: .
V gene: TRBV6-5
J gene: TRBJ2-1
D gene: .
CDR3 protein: CASRSTPWDEQFF
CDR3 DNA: TGTGCCAGCAGGTCGACTCCTTGGGATGAGCAGTTCTTC

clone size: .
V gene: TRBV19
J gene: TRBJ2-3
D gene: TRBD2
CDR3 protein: CASSKSGTSGIFSTDTQYF
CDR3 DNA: TGTGCCAGTAGTAAATCCGGGACTAGCGGGATATTTAGCACAGATACGCAGTATTTT

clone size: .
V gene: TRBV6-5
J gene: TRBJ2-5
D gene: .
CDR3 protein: CASNPGIDQETQYF
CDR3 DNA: TGTGCCAGCAATCCAGGGATCGACCAAGAGACCCAGTACTTC

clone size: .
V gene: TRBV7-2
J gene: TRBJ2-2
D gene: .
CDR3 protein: CASSLQAGNTGELFF
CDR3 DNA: TGTGCCAGCAGCTTACAAGCGGGGAACACCGGGGAGCTGTTTTTT

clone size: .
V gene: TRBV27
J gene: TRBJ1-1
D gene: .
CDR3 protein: CASSLLPNTEAFF
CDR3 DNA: TGTGCCAGCAGTTTACTACCGAACACTGAAGCTTTCTTT

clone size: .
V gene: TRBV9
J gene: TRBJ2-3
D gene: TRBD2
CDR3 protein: CASSGAPTLGGGIRDTQYF
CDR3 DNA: TGTGCCAGCAGCGGAGCCCCCACCCTTGGCGGGGGGATTAGAGATACGCAGTATTTT

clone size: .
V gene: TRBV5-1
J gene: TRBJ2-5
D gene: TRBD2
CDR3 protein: CASRPSGLAGAETQYF
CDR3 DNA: TGCGCCAGCAGACCATCGGGACTAGCGGGGGCGGAGACCCAGTACTTC

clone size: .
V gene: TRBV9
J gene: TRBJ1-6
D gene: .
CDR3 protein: CASSVAGGITPNSPLHF
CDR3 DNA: TGTGCCAGCAGCGTAGCTGGGGGGATCACGCCCAATTCACCCCTCCACTTT

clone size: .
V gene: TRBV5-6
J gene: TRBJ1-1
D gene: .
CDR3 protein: CASSLEARGSEAFF
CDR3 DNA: TGTGCCAGCAGCTTGGAGGCAAGGGGCTCTGAAGCTTTCTTT

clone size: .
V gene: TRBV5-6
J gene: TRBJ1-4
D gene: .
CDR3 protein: CASTRSGTNEKLFF
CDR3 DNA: TGTGCCAGCACCCGTTCGGGGACTAATGAAAAACTGTTTTTT

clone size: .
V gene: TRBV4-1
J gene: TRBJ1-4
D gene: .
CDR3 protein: CASSQVLQTRGEVF
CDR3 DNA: TGCGCCAGCAGCCAAGTATTACAGACTAGGGGCGAGGTTTTT

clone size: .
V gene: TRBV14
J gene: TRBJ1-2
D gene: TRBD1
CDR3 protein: CASSQVGAGGASYGYTF
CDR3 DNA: TGTGCCAGCAGCCAAGTCGGGGCAGGGGGCGCGAGCTATGGCTACACCTTC

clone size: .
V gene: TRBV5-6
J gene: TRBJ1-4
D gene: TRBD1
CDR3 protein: CASSSTDRVEKLFF
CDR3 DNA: TGTGCCAGCAGCTCCACGGACAGGGTTGAAAAACTGTTTTTT

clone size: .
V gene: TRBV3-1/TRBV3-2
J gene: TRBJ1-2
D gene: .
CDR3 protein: CASSQGTAYGYTF
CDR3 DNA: TGTGCCAGCAGCCAAGGGACAGCCTATGGCTACACCTTC

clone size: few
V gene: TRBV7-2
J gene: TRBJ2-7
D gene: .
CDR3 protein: CASSFTMTYEQYF
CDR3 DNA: TGTGCCAGCAGCTTCACTATGACCTACGAGCAGTACTTC

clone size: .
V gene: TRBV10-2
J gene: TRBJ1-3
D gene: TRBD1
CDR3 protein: CASRGQESFSGNTIYF
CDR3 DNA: TGCGCCAGCAGGGGACAGGAGAGTTTCTCTGGAAACACCATATATTTT

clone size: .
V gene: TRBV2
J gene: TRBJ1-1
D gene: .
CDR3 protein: CARRQVGTTEAFF
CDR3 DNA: TGTGCCAGACGACAGGTTGGAACCACTGAAGCTTTCTTT

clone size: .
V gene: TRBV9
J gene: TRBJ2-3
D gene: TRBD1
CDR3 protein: CASSVAHYGTGMGTQYF
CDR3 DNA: TGTGCCAGCAGCGTAGCCCATTACGGGACAGGGATGGGGACGCAGTATTTT

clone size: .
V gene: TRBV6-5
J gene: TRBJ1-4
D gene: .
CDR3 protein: CASSQQGLTNEKLFF
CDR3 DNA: TGTGCCAGCAGTCAACAGGGTTTGACTAATGAAAAACTGTTTTTT

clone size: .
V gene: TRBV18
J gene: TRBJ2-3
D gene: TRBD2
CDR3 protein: CASSPGGGAGDTQYF
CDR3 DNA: TGTGCCAGCTCACCAGGCGGGGGGGCAGGAGATACGCAGTATTTT

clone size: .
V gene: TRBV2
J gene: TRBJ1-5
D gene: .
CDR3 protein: CASGYRDTYQPQHF
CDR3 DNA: TGTGCCAGCGGCTACCGGGACACTTATCAGCCCCAGCATTTT

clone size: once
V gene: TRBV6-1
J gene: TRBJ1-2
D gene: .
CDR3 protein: CASSESGGYGYTF
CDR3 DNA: TGTGCCAGCAGTGAATCGGGGGGCTATGGCTACACCTTC

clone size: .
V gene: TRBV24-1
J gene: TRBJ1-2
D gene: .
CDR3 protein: CATSGQGSVDYGYTF
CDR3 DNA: TGTGCCACCAGTGGGCAGGGGAGTGTTGACTATGGCTACACCTTC

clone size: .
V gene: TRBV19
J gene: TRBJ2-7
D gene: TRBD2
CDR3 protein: CASSSGGNEQYF
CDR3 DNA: TGTGCCAGTAGCTCGGGGGGTAACGAGCAGTACTTC